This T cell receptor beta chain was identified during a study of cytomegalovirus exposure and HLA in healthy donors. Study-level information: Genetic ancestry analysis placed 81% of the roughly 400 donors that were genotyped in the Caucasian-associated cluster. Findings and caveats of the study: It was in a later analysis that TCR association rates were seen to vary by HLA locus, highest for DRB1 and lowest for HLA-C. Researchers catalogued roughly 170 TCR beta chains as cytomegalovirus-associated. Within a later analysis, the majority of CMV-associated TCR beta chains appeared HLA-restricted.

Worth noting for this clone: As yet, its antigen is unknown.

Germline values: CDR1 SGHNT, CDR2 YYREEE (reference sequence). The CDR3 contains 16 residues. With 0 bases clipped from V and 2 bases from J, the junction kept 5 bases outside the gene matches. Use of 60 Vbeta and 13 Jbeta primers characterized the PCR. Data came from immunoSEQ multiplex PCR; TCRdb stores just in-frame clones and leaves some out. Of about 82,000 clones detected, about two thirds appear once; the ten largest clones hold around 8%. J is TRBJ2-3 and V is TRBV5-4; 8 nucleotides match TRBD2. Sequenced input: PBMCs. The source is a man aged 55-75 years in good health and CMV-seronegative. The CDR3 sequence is CASSLGGGPFTDTQYF. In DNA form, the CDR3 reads TGTGCCAGCAGCTTGGGCGGGGGGCCCTTCACAGATACGCAGTATTTT.